A selection of T cell receptor beta chains follows, all from one sample in a study of blood T cell repertoires in COVID-19. Profiling relied on immunoSEQ multiplex PCR, and the TCRdb table lists in-frame clones only, not all of them. Of under 120,000 clones detected, about 75% appear once; the ten largest clones hold approximately 6.2%. The material sequenced was peripheral blood. The receptors were sampled from an older man with acute or convalescent COVID-19. CDR3s include the opening cysteine and the closing phenylalanine or tryptophan. Clone size, where shown, is once, few, many, or a class for clones that have expanded.

v_call clone_size cdr3_aa
TRBV6-5 NA CASSYRDRGWPQHF
TRBV29-1 NA CSVRDSHTDTQYF
TRBV5-5 NA CASSLGQGNGELFF
TRBV28 NA CASSEGQGYEQYF
TRBV3-1/TRBV3-2 NA CASSLLDAGELFF
TRBV6-2/TRBV6-3 NA CASSSPSGRLGNSGELFF
TRBV29-1 many CSVGLYNEQFF
TRBV2 few CASRRDSSYEQYF
TRBV28 once CASRASGNTIYF
TRBV7-2 NA CASRRTGTFYNSPLHF
TRBV11-1 NA CASSAQGARSAFF
TRBV7-9 many CASSFRDKESPLHF
TRBV2 NA CASGRGWGDTQYF
TRBV9 few CASSPRLAVTREQFF
TRBV28 once CASRAPLHEAFF
TRBV6-5 NA CASSSTGTYEQYF
TRBV5-1 NA CASSNSGFTGELFF
TRBV10-2 NA CASSAQGTETQYF
TRBV7-9 NA CASSPTATPKRDTQYF
TRBV19 few CATRDRDTEAFF
TRBV2 NA CASSARNRYGELFF
TRBV28 NA CASKPGTGVSQPQHF
TRBV29-1 NA CSVAPGVGSPLHF
TRBV18 NA CASSPPSAGANEQFF
TRBV28 few CASKGVQETQYF
TRBV27 NA CASSLTLGGEQYF
TRBV7-2 NA CASRTQGADIQYF
TRBV28 NA CASSFPGVGGYTF
TRBV21-1 once CASTRDRLGRRGSYEQYF
TRBV13 few CASSSRLAPDTQYF
TRBV28 once CASSLRNREQPQHF
TRBV20-1 NA CSAIKQGILHF
TRBV15 NA CATSRDEAAHEAFF
TRBV6-4 NA CASSREWQETQYF
TRBV7-2 NA CASSGRGETQYF
TRBV14 NA CASSFAQAGELFF
TRBV28 many CASSRNRQGPLGTQYF
TRBV29-1 NA CSVSPLAGDYNEQFF
TRBV7-8 NA CASTQSGYEQYF
TRBV28 many CASSLQGLNTEAFF
TRBV7-2 NA CASSSGLRQYF